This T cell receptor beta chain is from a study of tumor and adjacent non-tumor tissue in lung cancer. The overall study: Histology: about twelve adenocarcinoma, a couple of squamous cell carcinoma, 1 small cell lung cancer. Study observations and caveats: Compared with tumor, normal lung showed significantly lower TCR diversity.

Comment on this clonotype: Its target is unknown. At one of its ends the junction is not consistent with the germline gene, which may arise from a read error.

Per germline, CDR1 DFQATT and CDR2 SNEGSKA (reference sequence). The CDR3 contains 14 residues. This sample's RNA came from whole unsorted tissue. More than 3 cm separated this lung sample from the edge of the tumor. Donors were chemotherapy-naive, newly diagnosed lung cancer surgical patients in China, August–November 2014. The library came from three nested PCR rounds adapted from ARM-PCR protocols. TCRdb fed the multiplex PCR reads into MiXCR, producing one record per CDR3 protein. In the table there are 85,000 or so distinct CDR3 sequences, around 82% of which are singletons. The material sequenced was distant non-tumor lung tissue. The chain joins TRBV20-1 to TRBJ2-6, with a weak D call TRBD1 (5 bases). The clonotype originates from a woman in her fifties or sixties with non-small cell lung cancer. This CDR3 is CSASTRDGANDLTF. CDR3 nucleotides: TGCAGTGCTAGTACCCGTGATGGGGCCAACGACCTGACTTTC.